Following are 2 T cell receptor beta chains from one sample sequenced in a study of blood T cell repertoires in COVID-19. The assay was immunoSEQ multiplex PCR, and TCRdb's table has in-frame clones only and misses some. This sample has about 320,000 clones, with roughly 87% found just once. Sequencing used PBMCs or T cells enriched from blood (not recorded which). These receptor sequences come from a woman between 18 and 29 years old who had recovered from COVID-19.

The CDR3 region is CASVDRGPDTQYF. The CDR3 DNA sequence: TGTGCCAGCGTAGACAGGGGCCCAGATACGCAGTATTTT. This chain connects TRBV28 to TRBJ2-3, with 8 bases identical to TRBD1. The CDR3 consists of 13 residues. CDR1 and CDR2 (germline): MDHEN, SYDVKM. After removal of 8 bases from V and 4 bases from J, the junction contained 5 bases not matched to a gene.

V and J are TRBV6-5 and TRBJ2-3; D is unresolved. Per germline, CDR1 MNHEY and CDR2 SVGAGI. This CDR3 spans 11 amino acids. Trimming removed 8 bases from V and 11 bases from J, with 14 bases in between. The CDR3 DNA reads as TGTGCCAGCTATTCTAGTGCTCGGCAGTATTTT. Protein sequence: CASYSSARQYF.